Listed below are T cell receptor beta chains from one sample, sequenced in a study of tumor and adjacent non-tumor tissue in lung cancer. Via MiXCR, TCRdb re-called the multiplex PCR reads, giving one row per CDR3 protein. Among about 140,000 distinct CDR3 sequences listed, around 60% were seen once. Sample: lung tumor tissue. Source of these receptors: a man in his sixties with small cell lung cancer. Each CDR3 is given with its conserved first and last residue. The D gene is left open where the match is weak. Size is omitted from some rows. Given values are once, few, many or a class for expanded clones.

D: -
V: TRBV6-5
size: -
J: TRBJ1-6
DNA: TGTGCCAGCAGTTACTCGACAGGCTCGAATTCACCCCTCCACTTT
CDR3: CASSYSTGSNSPLHF

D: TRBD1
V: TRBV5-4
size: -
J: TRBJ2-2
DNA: TGTGCCAGCAGGTCCGGGACAGGGGGAACCGGGGAGTTGTTTTTT
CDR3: CASRSGTGGTGELFF

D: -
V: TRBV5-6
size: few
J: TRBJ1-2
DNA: TGTGCCAGCAGCTTGGGGGTTAAGACAGGTGGCTACACCTTC
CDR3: CASSLGVKTGGYTF

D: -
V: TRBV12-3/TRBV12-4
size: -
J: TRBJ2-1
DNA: TGTGCCAGCACTCATACTAGCCGCCCGGGACAGTTCTTC
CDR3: CASTHTSRPGQFF

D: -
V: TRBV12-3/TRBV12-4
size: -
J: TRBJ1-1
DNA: TGTGCCAGGAGTTTACAGCAGGGGAGAGCTTTCTTT
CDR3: CARSLQQGRAFF

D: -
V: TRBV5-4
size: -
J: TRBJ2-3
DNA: TGTGCCAGCATCCCACCCGGGTGGGATACGCAGTATTTT
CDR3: CASIPPGWDTQYF

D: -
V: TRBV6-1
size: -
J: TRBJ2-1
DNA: TGTGCTAGCAGTGAATATAGTAGTACCTACAATGAGCAGTTCTTC
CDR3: CASSEYSSTYNEQFF

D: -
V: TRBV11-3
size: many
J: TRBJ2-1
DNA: TGTGCCAGCAGCTTGTTCTCCTACAATGAGCAGTTCTTC
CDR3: CASSLFSYNEQFF

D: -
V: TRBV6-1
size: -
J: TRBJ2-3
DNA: TGTGCCAGCAGAGAAATAGGGGTGGATACGCAGTATTTT
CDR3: CASREIGVDTQYF

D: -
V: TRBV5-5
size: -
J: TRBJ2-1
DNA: TGTGCCAGCAGCAGACAAAGTTCGCCCGGTGTTTACAATGAGCAGTTCTTC
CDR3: CASSRQSSPGVYNEQFF

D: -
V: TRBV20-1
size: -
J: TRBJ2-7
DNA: TGCGGCGCTAGAGGGCTCTACGAGCAGTACTTC
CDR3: CGARGLYEQYF

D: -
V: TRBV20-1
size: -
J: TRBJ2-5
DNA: TGCAATACTAGGAGGTACCAAGAGACCCAGTACTTC
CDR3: CNTRRYQETQYF

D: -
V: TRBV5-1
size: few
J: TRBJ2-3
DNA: TGCGCCAGCAGCTTGGGAGGAAAGCGTCGCACAGATACGCAGTATTTT
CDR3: CASSLGGKRRTDTQYF

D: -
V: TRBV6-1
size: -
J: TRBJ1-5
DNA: TGTGCCGGCAGTCCTGGGGGAGCTGGAAATCAGCCCCAGCATTTT
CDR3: CAGSPGGAGNQPQHF

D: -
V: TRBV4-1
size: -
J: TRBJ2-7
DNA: TGCGCCAGCAGCCAAGTCGCCGTTGCCTACGAGCAGTACTTC
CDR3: CASSQVAVAYEQYF

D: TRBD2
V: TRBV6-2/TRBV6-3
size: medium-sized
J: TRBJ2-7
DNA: TGTGCCAGCAAGATAGCGGGAGCCCCTATGGAGCAGTACTTC
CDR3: CASKIAGAPMEQYF

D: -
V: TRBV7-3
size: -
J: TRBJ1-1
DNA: TGTGCCAGTAGCCCCACCGGCCAGGTTCCCACTGAAGCTTTCTTT
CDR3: CASSPTGQVPTEAFF

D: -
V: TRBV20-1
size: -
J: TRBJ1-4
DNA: TGCAATGCTAGATACAGGGATAATGAAAAACTGTTTTTT
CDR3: CNARYRDNEKLFF

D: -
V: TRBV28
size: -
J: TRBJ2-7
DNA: TGTGCCAGCAGTTTTTCCGTGGAGGGCCCGGGGGAGCAGTACTTC
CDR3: CASSFSVEGPGEQYF

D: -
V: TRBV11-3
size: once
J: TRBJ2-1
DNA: TGTGCCAGCAGTTGGAAGGATGAGCAGTTCTTC
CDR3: CASSWKDEQFF

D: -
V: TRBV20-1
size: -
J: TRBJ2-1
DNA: TGCAGTGCTAGCAAGCCTATCGGACGCTCATACAATGAGCAGTTCTTC
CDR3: CSASKPIGRSYNEQFF

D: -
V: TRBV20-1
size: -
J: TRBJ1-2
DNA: TGCAGTGCGACCTTTGAGGAGCGTGTGTGTGGCTACACCTTC
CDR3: CSATFEERVCGYTF

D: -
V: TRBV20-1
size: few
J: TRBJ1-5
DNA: TGCAGTGCTAGAGTAGCAGGCGGGACGATCACTCAGCCCCAGCATTTT
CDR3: CSARVAGGTITQPQHF

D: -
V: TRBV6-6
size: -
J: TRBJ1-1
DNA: TGTGCCAGCAGTTACAATGCGGAGTACACTGAAGCTTTATTT
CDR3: CASSYNAEYTEALF

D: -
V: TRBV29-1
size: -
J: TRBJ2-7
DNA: TGCAGCGTTGAAGGGGGAACCATATATGAGCATTACTTC
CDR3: CSVEGGTIYEHYF

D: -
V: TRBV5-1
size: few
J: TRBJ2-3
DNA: TGCGCCAGTAAACTTGATAGCACAGATACTCAGTATTTT
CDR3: CASKLDSTDTQYF

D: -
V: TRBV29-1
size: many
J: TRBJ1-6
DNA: TGCAGCGTTTCACAGGGTCGGAATTCACCCCTCCACTTT
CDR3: CSVSQGRNSPLHF

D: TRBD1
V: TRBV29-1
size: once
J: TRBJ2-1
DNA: TGCAGCGTTGAGAACAGGACAGGGAGCTCCTACAATGAGCAGTTCTTC
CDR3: CSVENRTGSSYNEQFF

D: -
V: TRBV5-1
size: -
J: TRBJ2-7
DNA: TGCGCCAGCAGCATGAATAGCCTACTAAGCTCCTACGAGCAGTACTTC
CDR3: CASSMNSLLSSYEQYF

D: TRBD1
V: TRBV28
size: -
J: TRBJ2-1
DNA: TGTGCCAGCAGTATACGGACTTATCACAGGGGTAATGAGCAGTTCTTC
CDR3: CASSIRTYHRGNEQFF

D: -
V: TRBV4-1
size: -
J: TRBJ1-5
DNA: TGCGCCAGCAGCCAAGACCTAGATCAGCCCCAGCATTTT
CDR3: CASSQDLDQPQHF

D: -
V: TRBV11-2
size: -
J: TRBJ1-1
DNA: TGTGCCAGCAGCTTTCGTCCAGAGGTGAACACTGAAGCTTTCTTT
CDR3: CASSFRPEVNTEAFF

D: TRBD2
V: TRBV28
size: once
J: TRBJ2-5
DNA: TGTGCCAGCAGTGAAGCGGGAGTCGGGCAAGAGACCCAGTACTTC
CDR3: CASSEAGVGQETQYF

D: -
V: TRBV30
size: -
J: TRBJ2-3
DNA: TGTGCCTGGAGGCACAAGGGTGGGGATACGCAGTATTTT
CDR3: CAWRHKGGDTQYF

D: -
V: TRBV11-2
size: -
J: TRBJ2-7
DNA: TGTACCAGCAGCTTAGCGCCGGAACTACACTCCTACGAGCAGTACTTC
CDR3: CTSSLAPELHSYEQYF

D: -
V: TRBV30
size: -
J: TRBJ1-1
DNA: TGTGCCTGGAGCCAACACGGAGGGACTGAAGCTTTCTTT
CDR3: CAWSQHGGTEAFF

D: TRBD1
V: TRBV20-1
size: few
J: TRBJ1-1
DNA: TGCAGTGCCACACAGGGGGCCAAAACTGAAGCTTTCTTT
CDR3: CSATQGAKTEAFF

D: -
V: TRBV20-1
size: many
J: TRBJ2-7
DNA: TGCAGTGCTAGAGATCCCCACTTGTTCTACGAGCAGTACTTC
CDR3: CSARDPHLFYEQYF

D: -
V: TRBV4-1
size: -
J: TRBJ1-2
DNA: TGCGCCAGCAGCCCTCAAAACGGTCGGGGGTATGGCTACACCTTC
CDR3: CASSPQNGRGYGYTF

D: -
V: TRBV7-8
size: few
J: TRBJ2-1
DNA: TGTGCCAGCAGCGGCAGGGTAACTGAGCAGTTCTTC
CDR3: CASSGRVTEQFF

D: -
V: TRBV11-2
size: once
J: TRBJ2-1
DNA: TGTGCCAGAAGCTTATCCCGGGGGAGGAATGGGCAGTTCTTC
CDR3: CARSLSRGRNGQFF

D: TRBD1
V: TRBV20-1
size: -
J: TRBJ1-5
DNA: TGCAGTGCTAGACCTCCGGGACAGGGGAGTGGACGGCCCCAGCATTTT
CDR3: CSARPPGQGSGRPQHF

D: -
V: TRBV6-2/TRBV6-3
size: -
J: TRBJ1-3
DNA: TGTGTCAGCAGCGCTCTGGAGGGTACTGGAAACACCATATATTTT
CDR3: CVSSALEGTGNTIYF

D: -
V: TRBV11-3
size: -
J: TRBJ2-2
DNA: TGTGCCAGCAACTTTTCTCTGGTGGACAGGGAGCTGTTTTTT
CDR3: CASNFSLVDRELFF

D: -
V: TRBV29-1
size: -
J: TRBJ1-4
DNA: TGCAACGTCGCCTTGTCGAGTGAAAAACTGTTTTTT
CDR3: CNVALSSEKLFF

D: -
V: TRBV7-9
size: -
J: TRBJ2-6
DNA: TGTGTCAGCAGCTTAGCTCTACGATCTGGGGCCAACGTCCTGACTTTC
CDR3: CVSSLALRSGANVLTF

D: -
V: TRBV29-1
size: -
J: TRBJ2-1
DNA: TGCAGCGTGTACGAGCGGGTCAATGAGCAATTCTTC
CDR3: CSVYERVNEQFF

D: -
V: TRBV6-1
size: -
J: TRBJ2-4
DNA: TGTGCCAGCAGTGAAACCAACGCCAAAAACATTCAGTACTTC
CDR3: CASSETNAKNIQYF

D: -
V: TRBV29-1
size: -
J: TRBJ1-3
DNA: TGCAGCGTCCGTTACGGGGTTGGAAGCACCATATATTTT
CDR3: CSVRYGVGSTIYF

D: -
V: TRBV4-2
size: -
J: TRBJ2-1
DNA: TGTGCCAGCAGCCAAGACCCGTCGGGTGCCGACTACAATGAGCAGTTCTTC
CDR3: CASSQDPSGADYNEQFF

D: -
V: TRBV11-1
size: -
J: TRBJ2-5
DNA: TGTGCCAGCAGTTTAATAGGGTCCCCAAGAGGATCTCAAGAGACCCAGTACTTC
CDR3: CASSLIGSPRGSQETQYF

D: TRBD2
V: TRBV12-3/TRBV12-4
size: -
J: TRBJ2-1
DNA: TGTGCAAGCAGTCCGGGACTAGCGGGAGGCTACCACTACAATGAGCAGTTCTTC
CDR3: CASSPGLAGGYHYNEQFF

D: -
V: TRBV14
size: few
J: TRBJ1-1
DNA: TGTGCCAGCAGCCAAGGGAACAGGGTTCGCACTGAAGCTTTCTTT
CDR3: CASSQGNRVRTEAFF

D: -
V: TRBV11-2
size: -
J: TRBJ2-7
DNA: TGTGCCAGCAGCTTCGAGTCCGTCAAGCAGTATTTC
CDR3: CASSFESVKQYF

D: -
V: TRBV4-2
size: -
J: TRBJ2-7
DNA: TGTGCCAGCGGCCAAGCTTCGAGGTGGGCACAGGGCGTGGGCGAGCACTACTTC
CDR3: CASGQASRWAQGVGEHYF

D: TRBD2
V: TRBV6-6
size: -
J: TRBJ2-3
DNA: TGTGCCAGCAGTAGGACCGGGCGAGCGGGAGGGCCGGGAGATACGAAGTATTTT
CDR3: CASSRTGRAGGPGDTKYF

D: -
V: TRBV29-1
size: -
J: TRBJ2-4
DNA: TGCAGCGTTGGGGGGACATGGGGCGCGATCATTCAGTACTTC
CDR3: CSVGGTWGAIIQYF

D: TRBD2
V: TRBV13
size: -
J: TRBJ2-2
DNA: TGTGCCAGCAGCTTTTGGCTAGCGGGAACCGGGGAGCTGTTTTTT
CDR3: CASSFWLAGTGELFF

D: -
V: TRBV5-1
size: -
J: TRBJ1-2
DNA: TGCGCCAGCAGCTTGGAGGGTAACTATGGCTACACCTTC
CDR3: CASSLEGNYGYTF

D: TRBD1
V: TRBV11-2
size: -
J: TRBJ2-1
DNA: TGTGCCATCAGCGACCCCATCCGAGACAGGGGGTTTGGCGAGCAGTTCTTC
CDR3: CAISDPIRDRGFGEQFF